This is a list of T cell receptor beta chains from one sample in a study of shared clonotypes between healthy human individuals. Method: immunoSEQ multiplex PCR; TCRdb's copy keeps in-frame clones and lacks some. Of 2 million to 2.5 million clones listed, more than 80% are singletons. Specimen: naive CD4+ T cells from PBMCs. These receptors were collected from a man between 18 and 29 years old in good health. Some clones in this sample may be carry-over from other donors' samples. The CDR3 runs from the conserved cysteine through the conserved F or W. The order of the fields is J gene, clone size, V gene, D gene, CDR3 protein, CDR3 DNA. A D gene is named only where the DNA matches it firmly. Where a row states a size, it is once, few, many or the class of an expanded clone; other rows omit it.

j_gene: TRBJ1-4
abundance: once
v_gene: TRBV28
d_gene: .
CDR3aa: CASSLWEKLFF
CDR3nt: TGTGCCAGCAGTTTATGGGAAAAACTGTTTTTT

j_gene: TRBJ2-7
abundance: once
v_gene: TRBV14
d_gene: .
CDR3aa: CASSQSFGLARPPYEQYF
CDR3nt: TGTGCCAGCAGCCAATCGTTCGGGCTAGCGAGGCCCCCCTACGAGCAGTACTTC

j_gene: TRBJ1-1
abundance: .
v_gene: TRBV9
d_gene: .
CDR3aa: CASTQSARGEAFF
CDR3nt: TGTGCCAGCACCCAAAGTGCGAGGGGCGAAGCTTTCTTT

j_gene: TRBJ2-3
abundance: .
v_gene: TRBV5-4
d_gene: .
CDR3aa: CASSLDGMSTDTQYF
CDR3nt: TGTGCCAGCAGCTTGGACGGAATGAGCACAGATACGCAGTATTTT

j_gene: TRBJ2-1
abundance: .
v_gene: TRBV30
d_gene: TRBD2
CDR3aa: CAWSYIAGGYNEQFF
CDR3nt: TGTGCCTGGAGTTACATAGCGGGAGGCTACAATGAGCAGTTCTTC

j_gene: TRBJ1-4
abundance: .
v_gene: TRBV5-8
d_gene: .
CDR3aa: CASSPRIWGKLFF
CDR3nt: TGTGCCAGCAGCCCACGAATATGGGGGAAACTGTTTTTT

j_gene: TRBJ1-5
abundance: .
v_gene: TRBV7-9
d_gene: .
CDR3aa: CASSLAAALGPQHF
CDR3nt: TGTGCCAGCAGCTTAGCCGCGGCGCTCGGGCCCCAGCATTTT

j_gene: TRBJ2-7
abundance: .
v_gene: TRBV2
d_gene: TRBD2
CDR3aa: CASTRLAGYEQYF
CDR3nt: TGTGCCAGCACCCGACTAGCGGGCTACGAGCAGTACTTC

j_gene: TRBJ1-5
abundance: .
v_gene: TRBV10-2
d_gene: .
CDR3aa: CASSDRDYSNQPQHF
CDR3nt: TGCGCCAGCAGTGATCGGGACTATAGCAATCAGCCCCAGCATTTT

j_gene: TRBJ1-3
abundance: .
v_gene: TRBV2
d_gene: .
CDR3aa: CASRRTVSGNTIYF
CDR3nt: TGTGCCAGCAGGAGGACAGTCTCTGGAAACACCATATATTTT

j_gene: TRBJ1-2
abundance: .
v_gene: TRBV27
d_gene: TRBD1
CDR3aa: CASSLFYGTGGYGYTF
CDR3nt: TGTGCCAGCAGTTTATTTTACGGGACAGGGGGTTATGGCTACACCTTC

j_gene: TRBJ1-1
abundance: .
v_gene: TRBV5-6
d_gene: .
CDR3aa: CASSYRMGRARTEAFF
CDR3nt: TGTGCCAGCAGCTATCGAATGGGCAGGGCACGGACTGAAGCTTTCTTT

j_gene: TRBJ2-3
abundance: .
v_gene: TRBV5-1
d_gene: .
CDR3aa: CASSLGLNTQYF
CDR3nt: TGCGCCAGCAGCCTCGGACTAAATACGCAGTATTTT

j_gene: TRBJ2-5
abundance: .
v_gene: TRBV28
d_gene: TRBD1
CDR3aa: CASSSQDRVQETQYF
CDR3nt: TGTGCCAGCAGCTCCCAAGACAGGGTTCAAGAGACCCAGTACTTC

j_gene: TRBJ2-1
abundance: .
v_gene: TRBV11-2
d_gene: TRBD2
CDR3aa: CASSTDRLAGEQFF
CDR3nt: TGTGCCAGCAGCACCGACCGACTAGCGGGTGAGCAGTTCTTC